This T cell receptor (beta chain) was identified in a study of monozygotic twins with inflammatory bowel disease. Study-level points and caveats: Twins with IBD had fewer clonotypes in common with others than healthy twins, particularly during disease activity. Limited power may explain why concordant and discordant twins showed no difference in repertoire similarity. Part of the variability in patient repertoires may have come from differing immunosuppressive treatments.

Each CDR3 protein gets one entry in TCRdb, which reprocessed the 5' RACE reads and gives no DNA. The repertoire shows about 450,000 distinct CDR3 sequences; the top ten hold about 2.2%. As concerns this clonotype: The antigen is unknown.

The germline V gene has CDR1 SGHRS and CDR2 YFSETQ. This CDR3 has 14 amino acids. The rearrangement joins TRBV5-1 to TRBJ2-7; without DNA, the TCRdb call of TRBD2 cannot be checked. The sample consisted of blood. The receptor comes from a human donor with ulcerative colitis or Crohn's disease, or a healthy co-twin of an affected twin (not recorded which). The CDR3 sequence: CASSFGLVSNEQYF.